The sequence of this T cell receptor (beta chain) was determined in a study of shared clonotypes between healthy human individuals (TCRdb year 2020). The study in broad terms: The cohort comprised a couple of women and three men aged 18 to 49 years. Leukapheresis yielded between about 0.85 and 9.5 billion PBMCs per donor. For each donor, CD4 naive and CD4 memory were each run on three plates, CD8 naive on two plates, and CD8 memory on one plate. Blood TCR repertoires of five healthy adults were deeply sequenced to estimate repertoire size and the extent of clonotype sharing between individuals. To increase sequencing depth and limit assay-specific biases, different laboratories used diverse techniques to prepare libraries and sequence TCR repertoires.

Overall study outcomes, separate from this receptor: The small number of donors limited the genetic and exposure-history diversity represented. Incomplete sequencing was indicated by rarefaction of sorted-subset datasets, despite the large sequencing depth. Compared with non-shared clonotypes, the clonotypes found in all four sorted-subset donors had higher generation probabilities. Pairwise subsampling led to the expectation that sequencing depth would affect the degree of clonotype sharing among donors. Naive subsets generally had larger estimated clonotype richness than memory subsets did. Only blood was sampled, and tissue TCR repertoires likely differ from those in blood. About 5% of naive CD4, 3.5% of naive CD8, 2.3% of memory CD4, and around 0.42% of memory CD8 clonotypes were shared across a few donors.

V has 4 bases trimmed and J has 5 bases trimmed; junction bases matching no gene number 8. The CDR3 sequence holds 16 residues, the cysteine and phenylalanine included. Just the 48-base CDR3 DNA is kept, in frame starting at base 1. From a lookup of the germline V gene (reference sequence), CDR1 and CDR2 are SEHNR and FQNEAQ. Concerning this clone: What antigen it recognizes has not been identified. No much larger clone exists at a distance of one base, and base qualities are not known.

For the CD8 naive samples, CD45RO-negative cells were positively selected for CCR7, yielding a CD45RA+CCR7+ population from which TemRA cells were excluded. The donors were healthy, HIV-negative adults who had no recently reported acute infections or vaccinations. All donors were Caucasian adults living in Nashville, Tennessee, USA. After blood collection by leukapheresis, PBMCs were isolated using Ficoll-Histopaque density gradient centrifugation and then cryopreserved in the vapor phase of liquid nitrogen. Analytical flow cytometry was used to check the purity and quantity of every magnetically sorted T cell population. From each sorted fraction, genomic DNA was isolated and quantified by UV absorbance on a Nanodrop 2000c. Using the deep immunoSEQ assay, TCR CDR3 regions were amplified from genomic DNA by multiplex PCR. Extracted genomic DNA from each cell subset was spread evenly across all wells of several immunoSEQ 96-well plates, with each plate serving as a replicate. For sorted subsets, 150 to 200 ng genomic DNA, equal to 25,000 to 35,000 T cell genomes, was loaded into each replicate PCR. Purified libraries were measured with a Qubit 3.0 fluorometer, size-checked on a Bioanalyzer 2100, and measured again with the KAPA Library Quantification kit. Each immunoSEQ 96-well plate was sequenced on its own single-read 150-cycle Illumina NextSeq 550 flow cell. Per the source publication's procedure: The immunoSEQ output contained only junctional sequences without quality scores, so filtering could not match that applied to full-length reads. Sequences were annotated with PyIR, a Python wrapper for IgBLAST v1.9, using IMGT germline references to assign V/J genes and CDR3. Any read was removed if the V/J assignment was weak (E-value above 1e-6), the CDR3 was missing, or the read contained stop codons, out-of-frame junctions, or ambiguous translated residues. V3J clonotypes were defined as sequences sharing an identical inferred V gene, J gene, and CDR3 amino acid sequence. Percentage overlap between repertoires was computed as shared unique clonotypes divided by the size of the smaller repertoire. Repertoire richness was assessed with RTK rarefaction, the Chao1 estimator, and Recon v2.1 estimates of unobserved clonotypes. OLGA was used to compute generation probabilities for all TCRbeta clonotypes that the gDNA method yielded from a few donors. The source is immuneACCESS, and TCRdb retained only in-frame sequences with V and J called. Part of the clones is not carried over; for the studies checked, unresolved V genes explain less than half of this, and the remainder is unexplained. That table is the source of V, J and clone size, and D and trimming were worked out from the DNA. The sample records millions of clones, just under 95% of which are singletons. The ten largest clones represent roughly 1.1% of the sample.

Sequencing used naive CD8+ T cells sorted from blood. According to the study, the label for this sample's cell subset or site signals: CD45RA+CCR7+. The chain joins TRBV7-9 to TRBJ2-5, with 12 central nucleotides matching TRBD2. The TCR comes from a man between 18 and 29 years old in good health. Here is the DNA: TGTGCCAGCAGCTCCATCGGACTAGCGGGAAGCGAGACCCAGTACTTC. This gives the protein CASSSIGLAGSETQYF.